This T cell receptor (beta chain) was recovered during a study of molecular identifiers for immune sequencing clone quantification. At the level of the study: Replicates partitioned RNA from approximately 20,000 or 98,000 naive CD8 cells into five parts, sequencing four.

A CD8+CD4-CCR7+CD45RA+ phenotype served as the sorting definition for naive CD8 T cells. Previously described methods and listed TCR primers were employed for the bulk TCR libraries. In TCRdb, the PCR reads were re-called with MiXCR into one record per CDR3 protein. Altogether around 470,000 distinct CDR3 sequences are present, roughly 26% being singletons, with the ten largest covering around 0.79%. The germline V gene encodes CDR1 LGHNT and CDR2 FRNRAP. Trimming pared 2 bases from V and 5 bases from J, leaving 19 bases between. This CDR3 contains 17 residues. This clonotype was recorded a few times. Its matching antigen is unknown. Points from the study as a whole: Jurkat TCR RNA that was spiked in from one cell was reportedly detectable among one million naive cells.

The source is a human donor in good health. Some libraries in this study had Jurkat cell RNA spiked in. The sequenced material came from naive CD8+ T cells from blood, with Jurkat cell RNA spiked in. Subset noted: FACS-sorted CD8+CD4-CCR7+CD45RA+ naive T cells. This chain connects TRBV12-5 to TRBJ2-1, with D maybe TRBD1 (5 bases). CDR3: CASGLTLTVSRDNEQFF. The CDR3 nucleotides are TGTGCTAGTGGTTTGACCCTGACAGTCTCTCGGGACAATGAGCAGTTCTTC.